These T cell receptor beta chains were read from a single sample in a study of beta chain features in type 1 diabetes. Data came from immunoSEQ multiplex PCR; TCRdb stores just in-frame clones and leaves some out. The sample has roughly 350,000 clones; approximately 10% are singletons. Sequenced input: naive CD4+ T cells from blood. The source of these receptors is a woman aged 25 to 39 in good health. The CDR3 runs from the conserved cysteine through the conserved F or W. The order of the fields is D gene, clone size, V gene, J gene, CDR3 DNA, CDR3 protein. The D gene is left open where the match is weak. Only part of the rows carry a size: once, few, many, or a class if the clone is expanded.

TRBD1	NA	TRBV5-1	TRBJ2-5	TGCGCCAGCAGCGGTACCGGGACAGGGTACCAAGAGACCCAGTACTTC	CASSGTGTGYQETQYF
TRBD1	NA	TRBV7-2	TRBJ1-1	TGTGCCAGCAGCCCCATACCAGGGGGGCCACCGAACACTGAAGCTTTCTTT	CASSPIPGGPPNTEAFF
TRBD2	few	TRBV25-1	TRBJ2-3	TGTGCCAGCAGTGAAGGACGAGCGGGAACCGTTAAGGATACGCAGTATTTT	CASSEGRAGTVKDTQYF
TRBD2	few	TRBV29-1	TRBJ2-3	TGCAGCGTTGTACTAGCGGGAGGAACAGATACGCAGTATTTT	CSVVLAGGTDTQYF
TRBD2	NA	TRBV28	TRBJ2-3	TGTGCCAGCAAGACACCGACTAGCGTGGCTAGCACAGATACGCAGTATTTT	CASKTPTSVASTDTQYF
NA	few	TRBV2	TRBJ2-2	TGTGCCAGCTTCGCGTTCCGGGGTAACACCGGGGAGCTGTTTTTT	CASFAFRGNTGELFF
NA	NA	TRBV19	TRBJ2-1	TGTGCCAGTACGGCGGGGAACTACAATGAGCAGTTCTTC	CASTAGNYNEQFF
TRBD2	few	TRBV7-3	TRBJ2-1	TGTGCCAGCAGCTCCGTAGCGGGAAAATACAATGAGCAGTTCTTC	CASSSVAGKYNEQFF
NA	few	TRBV14	TRBJ1-1	TGTGCCAGCAGCCAAGATTGGCCCAGGGAAGAAGCTTTCTTT	CASSQDWPREEAFF
TRBD2	NA	TRBV19	TRBJ2-1	TGTGCCAGTAGCATAGTTAGCGGGAGGACCCAAAATGAGCAGTTCTTC	CASSIVSGRTQNEQFF
NA	few	TRBV6-5	TRBJ1-1	TGTGCCAGCAGTTACTCCCTGACAGAGATGAACACTGAAGCTTTCTTT	CASSYSLTEMNTEAFF
NA	NA	TRBV30	TRBJ1-2	TGTGCCTGGAGTACCCGGGGAGTTGGGTTACTTAACTATGGCTACACCTTC	CAWSTRGVGLLNYGYTF
NA	NA	TRBV28	TRBJ1-2	TGTGCCAGCAGTTTAAGCAGGGCCGCCTATGGCTACACCTTC	CASSLSRAAYGYTF
TRBD1	few	TRBV4-1	TRBJ1-5	TGCGCCAGCAGTAGGCGACAGGGAAGCAATCAGCCCCAGCATTTT	CASSRRQGSNQPQHF
NA	NA	TRBV5-1	TRBJ1-1	TGCGCCAGCAGCTTAATGGGCGGGAGCACTGAAGCTTTCTTT	CASSLMGGSTEAFF
NA	NA	TRBV28	TRBJ1-1	TGTGCCAGCAGCACGGCCGGGACATTGAACACTGAAGCTTTCTTT	CASSTAGTLNTEAFF
TRBD1	few	TRBV9	TRBJ2-3	TGTGCCAGCAGCGCGGGACAGCGCACAGATACGCAGTATTTT	CASSAGQRTDTQYF
NA	few	TRBV4-3	TRBJ1-1	TGCGCCAGCAGCTCCGGGAGGAACACTGAAGCTTTCTTT	CASSSGRNTEAFF
NA	NA	TRBV5-4	TRBJ2-3	TGTGCCAGCAGCTTGGCCTGGGGCGGCGATACGCAGTATTTT	CASSLAWGGDTQYF
TRBD2	NA	TRBV7-3	TRBJ2-3	TGTGCCAGCAGTTCAGGAGCGGGAGCCACAGATACGCAGTATTTT	CASSSGAGATDTQYF
TRBD1	NA	TRBV9	TRBJ2-7	TGTGCCAGCAGCACCCGGACAGGGTACGAGCAGTACTTC	CASSTRTGYEQYF
TRBD2	NA	TRBV15	TRBJ2-1	TGTGCCACCAGCAGGCCCACTAGCGGGAGGGCCGTGAATGAGCAGTTCTTC	CATSRPTSGRAVNEQFF
TRBD1	few	TRBV7-9	TRBJ2-5	TGTGCCAGCAGCACACAGGGGGCAGGCCAAGAGACCCAGTACTTC	CASSTQGAGQETQYF
NA	NA	TRBV29-1	TRBJ2-3	TGCAGCGTTGAGCCGGGAGTTGAAGATACGCAGTATTTT	CSVEPGVEDTQYF
NA	few	TRBV4-2	TRBJ1-2	TGTGCCAGCAGCCAAGACCCCACAGGAGTCTATGGCTACACCTTC	CASSQDPTGVYGYTF
NA	few	TRBV29-1	TRBJ2-7	TGCAGCGTTGAAGAGGGGCAGGGCAAGCAGTACTTC	CSVEEGQGKQYF
TRBD2	NA	TRBV15	TRBJ2-7	TGTGCCACCAGCAGGACTAGCGGGAACTACGAGCAGTACTTC	CATSRTSGNYEQYF
TRBD2	few	TRBV28	TRBJ2-1	TGTGCCAGCAACTCGGTTACTTCCAGCGGGAGCGATGAGCAGTTCTTC	CASNSVTSSGSDEQFF
NA	NA	TRBV7-2	TRBJ2-7	TGTGCCAGCAGCCTACAGGGCGAGCAGTACTTC	CASSLQGEQYF
NA	few	TRBV7-2	TRBJ2-7	TGTGCCAGCAGCTTCGGGGAAGCCGGGAGAGGGTACGAGCAGTACTTC	CASSFGEAGRGYEQYF
TRBD2	NA	TRBV7-2	TRBJ2-5	TGTGCCAGCAGCTTAGAACCTGGCCGACTAGCGGGTCAAGAGACCCAGTACTTC	CASSLEPGRLAGQETQYF
NA	few	TRBV7-7	TRBJ1-5	TGTGCTAGCAGCTTAGTGGTGGGGACACCGAATCAGCCCCAGCATTTT	CASSLVVGTPNQPQHF
NA	few	TRBV28	TRBJ2-7	TGTGCCAGCTCCGCGCGCTACGAGCAGTACTTC	CASSARYEQYF
NA	NA	TRBV4-3	TRBJ2-3	TGCGCCAGCAGGTTTCGTTTCTGGCCGGATACGCAGTATTTT	CASRFRFWPDTQYF
NA	NA	TRBV13	TRBJ2-2	TGTGCCAGCAGCTTTCCGCGTGCCGGGGAGCTGTTTTTT	CASSFPRAGELFF
TRBD2	few	TRBV30	TRBJ2-1	TGTGCCTGCAGACTAGAGCGGGACTCCTACAATGAGCAGTTCTTC	CACRLERDSYNEQFF
TRBD1	NA	TRBV4-2	TRBJ2-7	TGTGCCAGCAGCCAAGCAGACAGGGGCTACGAGCAGTACTTC	CASSQADRGYEQYF
NA	NA	TRBV28	TRBJ1-5	TGTGCCAGCAGTCCTAGATTAAGTAGCAATCAGCCCCAGCATTTT	CASSPRLSSNQPQHF
TRBD1	NA	TRBV27	TRBJ2-6	TGTGCCAGCAGGCAGGGGGCTGGGGCCAACGTCCTGACTTTC	CASRQGAGANVLTF
NA	few	TRBV15	TRBJ2-2	TGTGCCACCAGCATACAGGGCTACGATAACACCGGGGAGCTGTTTTTT	CATSIQGYDNTGELFF
NA	NA	TRBV6-1	TRBJ2-2	TGTGCCAGCATAAGTACCCCGACATTGACCGGGGAGCTGTTTTTT	CASISTPTLTGELFF
TRBD2	few	TRBV7-2	TRBJ2-7	TGTGCCAGCAGCTTTGGACTAGCGGGAGGGCGAGTAGAGCAGTACTTC	CASSFGLAGGRVEQYF
NA	few	TRBV28	TRBJ2-7	TGTGCCAGCAGGCCACAGGGAAAGAGGTACGAGCAGTACTTC	CASRPQGKRYEQYF
TRBD2	NA	TRBV28	TRBJ2-7	TGTGCCAGCAGTTCCTCCGCTAGCGGTTCCTACGAGCAGTACTTC	CASSSSASGSYEQYF
TRBD1	NA	TRBV11-2	TRBJ2-7	TGTGCCAGCAGCTCCGACAGGGCTGCCTCCTACGAGCAGTACTTC	CASSSDRAASYEQYF
TRBD1	once	TRBV18	TRBJ2-7	TGTGCCAGCTCACCCGGGACAGGGGGCGGCGAGCAGTACTTC	CASSPGTGGGEQYF
NA	NA	TRBV27	TRBJ1-5	TGTGCCAGCACCCAGGAAGGTCGAGGCAATCAGCCCCAGCATTTT	CASTQEGRGNQPQHF
NA	few	TRBV28	TRBJ1-2	TGTGCCAGCAGCAGTACCCATGGCTACACCTTC	CASSSTHGYTF
NA	NA	TRBV7-9	TRBJ2-6	TGTGCCAGCAGCTTAGCTCACTCTGGGGCCAACGTCCTGACTTTC	CASSLAHSGANVLTF
NA	few	TRBV19	TRBJ2-1	TGTGCCAGTAGTCTCCAGGACACGAACTACAATGAGCAGTTCTTC	CASSLQDTNYNEQFF
NA	NA	TRBV5-5	TRBJ2-3	TGTGCCAGCAGCGGCATGGAGTCGTTGGCAGATACGCAGTATTTT	CASSGMESLADTQYF
NA	few	TRBV7-3	TRBJ2-2	TGTGCCAGCAGCTTTTCCTCGAACACCGGGGAGCTGTTTTTT	CASSFSSNTGELFF
TRBD1	NA	TRBV5-1	TRBJ2-5	TGCGCCAGCAACAGGGGGACCCAAGAGACCCAGTACTTC	CASNRGTQETQYF
NA	few	TRBV6-6	TRBJ2-5	TGTGCCAGCAGTTACTCGACAGCCCAAGAGACCCAGTACTTC	CASSYSTAQETQYF
TRBD1	NA	TRBV29-1	TRBJ2-5	TGCAGCGTTGAAGGAAGGGGGACAGGGGCGTACCAAGAGACCCAGTACTTC	CSVEGRGTGAYQETQYF
TRBD2	NA	TRBV19	TRBJ2-5	TGTGCCAGTAGTATCCTTAGCGGGAGGGCCCATGAAGAGACCCAGTACTTC	CASSILSGRAHEETQYF
TRBD1	few	TRBV10-3	TRBJ2-5	TGTGCCATCAGGGGGACAGGGGGACTGGAGACCCAGTACTTC	CAIRGTGGLETQYF
NA	few	TRBV10-3	TRBJ2-7	TGTGCCATCAGTGAGTCGACTCTGGGGAGCGCCTACGAGCAGTACTTC	CAISESTLGSAYEQYF
TRBD2	few	TRBV28	TRBJ2-1	TGTGCCAGCAGAGGACTAGCGGGTAATGAGCAGTTCTTC	CASRGLAGNEQFF
NA	few	TRBV7-3	TRBJ2-7	TGTGCCAGCAGCCCATCCGGGACTTCATCATCCGAGCAGTACTTC	CASSPSGTSSSEQYF